This TCR beta chain originates from a study of T cells expressing NK-cell markers. Study as a whole: The TCR beta repertoires originated in sorted CD3+CD56+NKG2C+, CD3+CD56+NKG2C- and CD3+CD56-NKG2C+ T cells.

TCR beta cDNA was generated via 5'RACE template switching incorporating UMIs. TCRdb re-called the 5' RACE reads and catalogs CDR3 proteins one per entry, DNA excluded. In all, the sample yields about 440,000 distinct CDR3 sequences. As for this clonotype: The target antigen is unknown.

Germline CDR1 is DFQATT and CDR2 is SNEGSKA (reference sequence). The CDR3 loop spans 18 amino acids. Study findings and constraints: Dominant NKG2C+ clonotypes in roughly 6 donors made up about 1.0-7.0% of CD8+ T cells. Topping the CD3+CD56-NKG2C+ fraction as well were these clonotypes, in a few donors.

The sequencing input was blood T cells: a sorted CD56 or NKG2C T cell subset, CD4+ or CD8+ T cells, or bulk PBMC T cells (not recorded which). This TCR was sampled from a woman aged 18-70 years in good health. V and J are TRBV20-1 and TRBJ2-6; TCRdb outputs TRBD1, but without DNA this stays unchecked. CDR3 in amino acids: CSARAGTGDLFGANVLTF.